This T cell receptor (beta chain) was recorded in a study of OX40 agonist ivuxolimab in advanced cancers. Across the study: Those enrolled were about 80% male, with a mean age of around 58 years and ages from roughly 20 to 85.

Per the germline V gene, CDR1 is SEHNR and CDR2 is FQNEAQ (reference sequence). The CDR3 length is 13 residues. Patients had blood sampled at baseline and again on cycle 4 day 1 and cycle 7 day 1. Points from the study as a whole: Near-lowest levels of clonal expansion characterized partial responders at 0.1-3.0 mg/kg. Blood T cells, both CD4+ and CD8+, expanded clonally by week 6 at 0.1 to 3.0 mg/kg.

Repertoires were generated with immunoSEQ multiplex PCR, while TCRdb's copy carries only in-frame clones and drops some. The sample consists of some 71,000 clones, around 83% of them appearing once. A few counts support this clone. Antigen specificity is unknown. The junction departs from the called germline gene at one end, perhaps through a read error. The starting material was CD4+ or CD8+ T cells sorted from blood, obtained in a trial of the OX40 agonist ivuxolimab. The TCR sequence derives from an adult with an advanced solid tumor such as melanoma, head and neck, liver or kidney cancer. This chain links TRBV7-9 with TRBJ1-2, with a tentative D call TRBD1 (6 bases). The CDR3, as DNA: TGTGCCAGCAGCCTAAATCCCCAGGGGTCTACTTCCTTC. It codes for CASSLNPQGSTSF.